This passage covers 8 T cell receptor beta chains from one sample sequenced in a study of blood T cell repertoires in COVID-19. Data came from immunoSEQ multiplex PCR; TCRdb stores just in-frame clones and leaves some out. The data contain approximately 320,000 clones, over 75% of them singletons. The sample was peripheral blood. Receptors were obtained from a human donor in a cohort sampled during active COVID-19.

The chain recombines TRBV24-1 with TRBJ2-4; a possible D gene is TRBD1 (5 bases). The CDR3 totals 15 residues. The germline V gene has CDR1 KGHDR and CDR2 SFDVKD. Trimming cost V 3 bases and J 4 bases, with 12 bases left between them. The CDR3 here is CATSDPQGRKNIQYF. The CDR3 DNA follows: TGTGCCACCAGTGATCCTCAGGGTAGGAAAAACATTCAGTACTTC.

This chain links TRBV7-9 with TRBJ2-5; perhaps TRBD1 as D (6 bases). Germline CDR1 and CDR2: SEHNR and FQNEAQ (reference sequence). The CDR3 runs 16 residues. Between the trimmed V and J ends, which lost 4 bases and 3 bases, there was a span of 18 bases. CDR3 nucleotides: TGTGCCAGCAGCTCCAATTTACAGGGTGTCGAAGAGACCCAGTACTTC. Translating gives CASSSNLQGVEETQYF.

Only one count was recorded for this clone. The rearrangement uses TRBV9 and TRBJ2-5, with a weak D call TRBD2 (6 bases). In germline, CDR1 is SGDLS, CDR2 YYNGEE. The V end lost 4 bases, the J end lost 2 bases, and 15 bases lay between the germline ends. This CDR3 contains 15 residues. In DNA form, the CDR3 reads TGTGCCAGCAGCTCCTCATGGGGGGTTCAAGAGACCCAGTACTTC. Protein: CASSSSWGVQETQYF.

This clone showed up just once. The chain employs TRBV4-1 and TRBJ2-5, with a weak D call TRBD1 (5 bases). Trimming removed 1 base at V and 9 bases at J, with 21 bases between. This CDR3 has 16 amino acids. From germline, CDR1 is MGHRA and CDR2 YSYEKL. The CDR3 loop is CASSQARRAGRMAQYF. CDR3 nucleotides: TGCGCCAGCAGCCAAGCGAGAAGGGCAGGGCGAATGGCCCAGTACTTC.

CDR3 residues: CASSEGGLNTEAFF. Written as DNA, the CDR3 is TGCGCCAGCAGTGAGGGAGGGCTGAACACTGAAGCTTTCTTT. The J gene is TRBJ1-1, the V gene TRBV10-1; unclear D gene. The ends were cut back, 2 bases at V and 0 bases at J, with 7 bases in the middle. Germline V gives CDR1 WNHNN, CDR2 SYGVQD (reference sequence). This CDR3 comprises 14 residues.

This chain joins TRBV4-1 and TRBJ2-3, with 15 positions matching TRBD2. The CDR3 is made up of 18 amino acids. Germline-derived CDR1 and CDR2 are MGHRA and YSYEKL. Trimming removed 4 bases from V and 0 bases from J; junction bases left unmatched: 5. The CDR3 DNA follows: TGCGCCAGCAGCCGGACTAGCGGGGGGGCTGGGAGCACAGATACGCAGTATTTT. Translation gives CASSRTSGGAGSTDTQYF.

V usage is TRBV5-6 and J usage is TRBJ2-1, with 9 bases aligning to TRBD2. CDR3 length: 18 amino acids. CDR1 and CDR2 (germline): SGHDT, YYEEEE. V lost 0 bases to trimming and J lost 5 bases; unmatched junction nucleotides: 12. DNA for the CDR3: TGTGCCAGCAGCTTGGCCGCGGAGACTAGCGGATTCCACAATGAGCAGTTCTTC. This sequence encodes CASSLAAETSGFHNEQFF. Together with reference TRBV5-6 and TRBJ2-1, the CDR3 gives the full variable domain: DAGVTQSPTHLIKTRGQQVTLRCSPKSGHDTVSWYQQALGQGPQFIFQYYEEEERQRGNFPDRFSGHQFPNYSSELNVNALLLGDSALYLCASSLAAETSGFHNEQFFGPGTRLTVL.

This rearrangement joins TRBV4-1 to TRBJ1-2; tentative D call: TRBD1 (6 bases). The CDR3 loop spans 16 amino acids. V lost 2 bases, J lost 8 bases, and 21 bases lay in between. Germline lookup yields CDR1 MGHRA and CDR2 YSYEKL. In DNA, the CDR3 is TGCGCCAGCAGCCAAATTAAAACAGGGATCCCGGGGGGCTACACCTTC. Protein product: CASSQIKTGIPGGYTF.